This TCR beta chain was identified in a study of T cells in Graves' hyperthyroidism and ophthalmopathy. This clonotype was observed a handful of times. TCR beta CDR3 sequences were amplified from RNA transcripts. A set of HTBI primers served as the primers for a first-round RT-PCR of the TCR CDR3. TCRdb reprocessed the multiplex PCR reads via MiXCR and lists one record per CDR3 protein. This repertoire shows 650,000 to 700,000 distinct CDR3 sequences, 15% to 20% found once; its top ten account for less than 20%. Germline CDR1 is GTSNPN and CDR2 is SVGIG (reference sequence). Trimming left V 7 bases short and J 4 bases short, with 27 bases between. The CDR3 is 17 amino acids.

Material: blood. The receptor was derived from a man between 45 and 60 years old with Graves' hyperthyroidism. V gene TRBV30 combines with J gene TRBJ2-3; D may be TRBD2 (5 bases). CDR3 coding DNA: TGTGCCTCGAGGACTCCCCGGCGCATATTGGTCGCAGATACGCAGTATTTT. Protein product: CASRTPRRILVADTQYF.